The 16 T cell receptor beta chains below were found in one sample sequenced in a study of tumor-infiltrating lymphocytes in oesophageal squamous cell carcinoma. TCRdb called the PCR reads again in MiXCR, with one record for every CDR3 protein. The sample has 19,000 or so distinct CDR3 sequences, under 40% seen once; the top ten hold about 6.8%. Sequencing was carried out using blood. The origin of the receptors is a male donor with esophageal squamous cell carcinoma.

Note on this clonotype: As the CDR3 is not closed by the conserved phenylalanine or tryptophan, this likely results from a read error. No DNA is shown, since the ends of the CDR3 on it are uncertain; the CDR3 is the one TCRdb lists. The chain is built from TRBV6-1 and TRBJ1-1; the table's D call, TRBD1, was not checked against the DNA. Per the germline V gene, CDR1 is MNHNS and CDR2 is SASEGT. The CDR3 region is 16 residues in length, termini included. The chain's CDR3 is CASSPIDYGYTFGSAP.

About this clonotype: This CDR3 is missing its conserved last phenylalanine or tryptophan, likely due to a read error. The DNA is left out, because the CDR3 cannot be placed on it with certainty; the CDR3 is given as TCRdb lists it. The CDR3 reads CASSLESTS. The chain joins TRBV6-1 to TRBJ2-4; whether TRBD2, the table's D call, matches the DNA was not checked. Germline CDR1 is MNHNS and CDR2 is SASEGT. The CDR3 comprises 9 residues, both ends counted.

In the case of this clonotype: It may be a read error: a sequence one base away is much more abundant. The CDR3 bases are TGTGCCAGCAGTTACTTCGCCTCAGGAGCCTACGAGCAGTTCTTC. Translation gives CASSYFASGAYEQFF. The rearrangement links TRBV6-5 to TRBJ2-7, with unresolved D. The end of the DNA aligns better with TRBJ2-1, so the J call may be wrong. The CDR3 has 15 amino acids. Germline loops: CDR1 MNHEY, CDR2 SVGAGI.

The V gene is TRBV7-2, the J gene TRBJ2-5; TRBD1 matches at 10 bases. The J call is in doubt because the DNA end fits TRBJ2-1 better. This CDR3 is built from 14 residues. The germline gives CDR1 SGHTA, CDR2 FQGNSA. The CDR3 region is CASSLDRGYYEQFF. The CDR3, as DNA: TGTGCCAGCAGCTTGGACAGGGGGTACTACGAGCAGTTCTTC.

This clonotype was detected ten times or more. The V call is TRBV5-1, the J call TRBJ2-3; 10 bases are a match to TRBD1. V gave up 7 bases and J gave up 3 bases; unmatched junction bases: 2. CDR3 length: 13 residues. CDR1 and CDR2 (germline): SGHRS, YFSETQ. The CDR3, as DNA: TGCGCCAGCTGGACAGGGGGGACAGATACGCAGTATTTT. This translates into CASWTGGTDTQYF.

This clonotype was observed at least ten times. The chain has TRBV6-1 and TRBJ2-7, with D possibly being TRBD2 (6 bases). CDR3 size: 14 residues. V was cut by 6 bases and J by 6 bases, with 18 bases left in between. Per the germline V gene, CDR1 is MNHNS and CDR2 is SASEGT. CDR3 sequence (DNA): TGTGCCAGCAGCCCCCGACTAGGATCGGTCGAGCAGTACTTC. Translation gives CASSPRLGSVEQYF.

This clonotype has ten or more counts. The CDR3 here is CASSLRTDQETQYF. For the CDR3, the DNA is TGTGCCAGCAGCTTGAGGACAGACCAAGAGACCCAGTACTTC. This sequence joins TRBV5-4 and TRBJ2-5; D is possibly TRBD1 (6 bases). The CDR3 contains 14 residues. V lost 1 base and J lost 0, with 7 bases in between. Germline-derived CDR1 and CDR2 are SGHNT and YYREEE (reference sequence).

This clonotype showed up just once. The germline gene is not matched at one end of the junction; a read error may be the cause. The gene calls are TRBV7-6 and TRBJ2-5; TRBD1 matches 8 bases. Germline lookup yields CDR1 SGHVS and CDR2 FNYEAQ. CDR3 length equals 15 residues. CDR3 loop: CASSLFQGAGETQYF. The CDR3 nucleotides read TGTGCTAGCAGCTTATTCCAGGGGGCCGGAGAGACCCAGTACTTC.

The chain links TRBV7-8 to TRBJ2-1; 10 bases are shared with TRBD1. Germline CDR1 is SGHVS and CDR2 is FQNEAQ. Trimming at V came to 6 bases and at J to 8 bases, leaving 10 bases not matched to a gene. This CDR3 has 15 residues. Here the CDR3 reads CASRRRTGGMYEQFF. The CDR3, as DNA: TGTGCCAGCAGGCGTCGGACAGGGGGAATGTATGAGCAGTTCTTC.

The CDR3 nucleotides read TGTGCTAGTGGTGACCGGACAGGGACGCAGTACTTC. Protein: CASGDRTGTQYF. The V and J genes are TRBV12-5 and TRBJ2-7; TRBD1 matches 8 bases. CDR1 is LGHNT, CDR2 FRNRAP, per germline. After removal of 5 bases from V and 9 bases from J, the junction contained 6 bases not matched to a gene. This CDR3 is 12 amino acids long.

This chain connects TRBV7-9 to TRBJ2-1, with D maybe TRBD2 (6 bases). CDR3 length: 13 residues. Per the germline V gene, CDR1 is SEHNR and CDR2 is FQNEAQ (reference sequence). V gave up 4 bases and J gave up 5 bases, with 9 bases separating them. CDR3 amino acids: CASSSGTHNEQFF. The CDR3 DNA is TGTGCCAGCAGCTCCGGGACTCACAATGAGCAGTTCTTC.

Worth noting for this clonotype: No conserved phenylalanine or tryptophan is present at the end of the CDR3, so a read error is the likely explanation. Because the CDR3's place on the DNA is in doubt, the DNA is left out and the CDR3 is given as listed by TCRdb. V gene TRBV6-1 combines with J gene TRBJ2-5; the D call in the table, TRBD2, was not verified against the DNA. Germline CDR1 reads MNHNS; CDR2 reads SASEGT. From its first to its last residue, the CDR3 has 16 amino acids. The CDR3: CASTSQRPPYEQYFGS.

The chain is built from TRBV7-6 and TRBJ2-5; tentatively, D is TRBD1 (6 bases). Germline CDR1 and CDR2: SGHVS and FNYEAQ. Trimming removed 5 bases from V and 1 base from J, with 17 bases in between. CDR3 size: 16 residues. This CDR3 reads CASSLSLTQGQETQYF. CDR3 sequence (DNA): TGTGCCAGCAGCCTATCCTTGACACAGGGCCAAGAGACCCAGTACTTC.

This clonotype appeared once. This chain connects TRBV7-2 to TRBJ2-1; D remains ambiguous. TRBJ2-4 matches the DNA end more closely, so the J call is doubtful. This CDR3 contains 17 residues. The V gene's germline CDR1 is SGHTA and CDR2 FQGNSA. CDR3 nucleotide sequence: TGTGCCAGCAGCTCCCAACATACCAACTCAGGTCGCAACATTCAGTACTTC. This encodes CASSSQHTNSGRNIQYF.

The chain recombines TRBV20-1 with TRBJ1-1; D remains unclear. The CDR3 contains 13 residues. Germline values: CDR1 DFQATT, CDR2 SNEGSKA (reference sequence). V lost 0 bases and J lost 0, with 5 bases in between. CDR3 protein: CSARDPVNTEAFF. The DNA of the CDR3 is TGCAGTGCTAGAGATCCGGTGAACACTGAAGCTTTCTTT.

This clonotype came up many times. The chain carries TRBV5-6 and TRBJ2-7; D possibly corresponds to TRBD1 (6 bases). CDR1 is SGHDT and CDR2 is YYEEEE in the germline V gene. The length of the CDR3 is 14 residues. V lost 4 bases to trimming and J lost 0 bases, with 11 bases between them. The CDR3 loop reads CASSPTGTSYEQYF. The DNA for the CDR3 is TGTGCCAGCAGCCCCACAGGGACCTCCTACGAGCAGTACTTC. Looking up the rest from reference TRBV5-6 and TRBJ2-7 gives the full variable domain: DAGVTQSPTHLIKTRGQQVTLRCSPKSGHDTVSWYQQALGQGPQFIFQYYEEEERQRGNFPDRFSGHQFPNYSSELNVNALLLGDSALYLCASSPTGTSYEQYFGPGTRLTVT.